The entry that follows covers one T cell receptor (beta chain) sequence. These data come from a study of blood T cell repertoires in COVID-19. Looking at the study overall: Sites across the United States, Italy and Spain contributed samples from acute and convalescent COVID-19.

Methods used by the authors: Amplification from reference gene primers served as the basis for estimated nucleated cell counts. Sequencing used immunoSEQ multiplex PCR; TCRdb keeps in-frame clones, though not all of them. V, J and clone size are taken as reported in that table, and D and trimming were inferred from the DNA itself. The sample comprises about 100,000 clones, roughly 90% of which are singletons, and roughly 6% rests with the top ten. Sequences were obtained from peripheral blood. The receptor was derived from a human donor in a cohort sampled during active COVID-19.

The CDR3 reads CASSGQGAQETQYF. In nucleotides, the CDR3 is TGTGCCAGCAGCGGACAGGGGGCCCAAGAGACCCAGTACTTC. The V and J genes are TRBV7-6 and TRBJ2-5, with 11 bases matching TRBD1. The CDR3 covers 14 residues. The J segment lost 1 base and the V segment lost 5 bases, leaving 0 bases of the junction unmatched. The germline V gene encodes CDR1 SGHVS and CDR2 FNYEAQ.